Below, 5 T cell receptor beta chains from the same sample are listed, as sequenced in a study of T cell repertoires in cytomegalovirus infection. TCRdb reanalysed the reads using MiXCR and keeps one entry per CDR3 protein. Of about 360,000 distinct CDR3 sequences in the sample, about a sixth were seen once. Material: PBMCs. The source is a human donor in good health (CMV status not recorded). Some clones in this sample may be carry-over from other donors' samples.

The table lists this clonotype with a few counts. The V call is TRBV19, the J call TRBJ1-1, with TRBD1 as a possible D gene (5 bases). CDR3 size: 14 residues. The V and J ends lost 5 bases and 5 bases respectively, with 15 bases between them. Per germline, CDR1 LNHDA and CDR2 SQIVND (reference sequence). The CDR3, as DNA: TGTGCCAGTAGTCCATCGACAGCACAAACTGAAGCTTTCTTT. Protein product: CASSPSTAQTEAFF.

This clonotype has at least ten counts. V is TRBV7-2 and J is TRBJ1-2; 7 bases match TRBD1. CDR1 and CDR2 (germline): SGHTA, FQGNSA. The J segment lost 2 bases and the V segment lost 8 bases, leaving 17 bases of the junction unmatched. The CDR3 runs to 17 residues. CDR3 in DNA: TGTGCCAGCGTTGAGACGCCAAGGACAGGAAAAAACTATGGCTACACCTTC. Translated: CASVETPRTGKNYGYTF.

This clonotype was counted at least ten times. The chain couples TRBV7-2 to TRBJ2-7, with D hard to call. V lost 2 bases and J 1 base, leaving 15 bases between the germline ends. Germline CDR1 SGHTA, CDR2 FQGNSA. The CDR3 extends over 16 amino acids. CDR3 DNA: TGTGCCAGCAGCTTAAGGGCAGCCAGAGTGTCCTACGAGCAGTACTTC. Translating it yields CASSLRAARVSYEQYF.

This clonotype was seen at least ten times. The J gene is TRBJ2-5, the V gene TRBV7-2; D call uncertain. CDR3 length: 14 amino acids. V was pared by 1 base and J by 5 bases, with 11 bases between. Germline CDR1 SGHTA, CDR2 FQGNSA. The CDR3 reads CASSLVSSGETQYF. The DNA for the CDR3 is TGTGCCAGCAGCTTAGTGTCGTCCGGGGAGACCCAGTACTTC.

Only a few counts were recorded for this clonotype. This sequence joins TRBV7-9 and TRBJ1-1; D unresolved. The germline V gene has CDR1 SEHNR and CDR2 FQNEAQ (reference sequence). The ends were cut back, 1 base at V and 1 base at J, with 10 bases in the middle. CDR3 length: 15 residues. The CDR3 DNA is TGTGCCAGCAGCTTAGTTGGGCAGTCGAACACTGAAGCTTTCTTT. Amino acids: CASSLVGQSNTEAFF.